A single sample is the source of the 3 T cell receptor beta chains below, sequenced in a study of shared clonotypes between healthy human individuals (dated by TCRdb to 2018 to 2021). The library was generated by the immunoSEQ multiplex PCR assay. In its TCRdb copy, this immuneACCESS table keeps in-frame sequences only and misses some clones. Where compared with another copy, unresolved V genes explain less than half of these, and the others have no known cause. This sample gives about 2.1 million clones in total; 80% to 95% of them show up just once. The leading ten clones occupy more than 1.5% of the sample. For the CD8 naive samples, CD45RO-negative cells were positively selected for CCR7, yielding a CD45RA+CCR7+ population from which TemRA cells were excluded. The sample was naive CD8+ T cells from PBMCs. Per the publication, the cell subset or site label means: CD45RA+CCR7+. Receptors were obtained from a man aged 18 to 35 in good health. Some clones in this sample may be carry-over from other donors' samples.

The chain is built from TRBV15 and TRBJ2-1; TRBD2 is a possible D gene (6 bases). V shed 9 bases and J shed 9 bases, with 21 bases lying between them. Germline V CDR1 and CDR2: LNHNV, YYDKDF (reference sequence). The CDR3 sequence is 14 residues long. This chain's CDR3 is CATGQLRDHVEQFF. The CDR3 DNA follows: TGTGCCACGGGGCAGCTGCGGGATCACGTTGAGCAGTTCTTC.

The rearrangement links TRBV29-1 to TRBJ2-7; maybe TRBD2 (5 bases). The CDR3 has 14 amino acids. CDR1 is SQVTM and CDR2 is ANQGSEA in the germline V gene. Between the trimmed V and J ends, which lost 6 bases and 4 bases, there was a span of 19 bases. The CDR3 nucleotides read TGCAGCGTGTGGACGGGATCACCCACTTACGAGCAGTACTTC. It is translated as CSVWTGSPTYEQYF.

This chain connects TRBV28 to TRBJ2-1; 8 bases line up with TRBD1. The CDR3 is 16 amino acids. Germline V gene data show CDR1 as MDHEN and CDR2 as SYDVKM. The junction had 10 bases not matched to a gene; V was cut back by 6 bases and J by 3 bases. Here the CDR3 reads CASSPTPGGLYNEQFF. The DNA for the CDR3 is TGTGCCAGCAGCCCGACCCCAGGGGGCCTCTACAATGAGCAGTTCTTC.